This TCR beta chain comes out of a study of T cell responses to AZD1222 COVID-19 vaccine. General observations from the study: The donors showed a predominance of white British ancestry and of females, with possible underestimation of clonal diversity.

Produced via immunoSEQ multiplex PCR; TCRdb's table is partial and in-frame only. The repertoire holds 150,000 to 200,000 clones, with about 90% as singletons. On this clone itself: What it binds is not known.

This CDR3 has 16 amino acids. In germline, CDR1 is MNHNS, CDR2 SASEGT. Trimming stripped 2 bases from V and 1 base from J, with 14 bases between. The chain uses TRBV6-1 and TRBJ2-5; D assignment may be TRBD1 or TRBD2 (7 bases each). The source was peripheral blood, collected 28 days after the second AZD1222 dose. This TCR was recovered from an adult who received the AZD1222 COVID-19 vaccine. CDR3: CASSESGGQFQETQYF. CDR3 nucleotides: TGTGCCAGCAGTGAATCGGGGGGACAGTTCCAAGAGACCCAGTACTTC.